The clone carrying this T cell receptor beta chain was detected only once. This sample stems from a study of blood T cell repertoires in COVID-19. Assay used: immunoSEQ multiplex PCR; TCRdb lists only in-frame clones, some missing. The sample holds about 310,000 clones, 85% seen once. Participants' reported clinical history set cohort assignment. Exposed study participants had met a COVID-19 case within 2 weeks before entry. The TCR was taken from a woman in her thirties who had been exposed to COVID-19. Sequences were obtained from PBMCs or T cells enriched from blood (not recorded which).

As DNA, the CDR3 is TGTGCCAGCAGCTTAGCTCAGGGACAGTTGAACACTGAAGCTTTCTTT. Its translation is CASSLAQGQLNTEAFF. The chain combines TRBV7-2 with TRBJ1-1; 7 bases map to TRBD1. Trimming removed 0 bases from V and 0 bases from J; junction bases left unmatched: 4. This CDR3 is built from 16 residues. From germline, CDR1 is SGHTA and CDR2 FQGNSA. Using reference TRBV7-2 and TRBJ1-1 for the parts outside the CDR3, the full variable domain is GAGVSQSPSNKVTEKGKDVELRCDPISGHTALYWYRQSLGQGLEFLIYFQGNSAPDKSGLPSDRFSAERTGGSVSTLTIQRTQQEDSAVYLCASSLAQGQLNTEAFFGQGTRLTVV.